This T cell receptor (beta chain) was captured by sequencing in a study of CD8 T cells in ankylosing spondylitis. General study points: Matched ankylosing spondylitis synovial fluid reportedly contained a significantly enriched population of disease-linked clones. Relatively rare in peripheral blood, disease-linked clones were also CD8+. A motif in TCR beta, a set of roughly eight highly homologous variants, appeared characteristic of ankylosing spondylitis blood.

Germline V gene sequence: CDR1 SQVTM, CDR2 ANQGSEA. This CDR3 is 13 amino acids long. The V gene end was trimmed by 6 bases and the J gene end by 6 bases; junction bases not matched to a gene: 5. TCRdb analysed the 5' RACE reads with MiXCR anew, one entry per CDR3 protein. The table has about 170,000 distinct CDR3 sequences, around 17% seen once. In this sample, this clonotype turned up a few times. Antigen unknown. Material: blood, either unsorted or a sorted T cell fraction (not recorded which). The clonotype was recovered from a male donor with ankylosing spondylitis or in good health (not recorded which). The chain carries TRBV29-1 and TRBJ2-7, with 13 positions matching TRBD2. The CDR3 DNA reads as TGCAGCGTCGGACTAGCGGGAGTGGGCGAGCAGTACTTC. Amino acids: CSVGLAGVGEQYF.